This TCR beta chain was sequenced for a study of blood T cell repertoires in COVID-19. Measured with immunoSEQ multiplex PCR; TCRdb has only the in-frame clones, and not every one. There are hundreds of thousands of clones in the sample; more than 80% occur only once, and roughly 8% lies in the top ten. The CDR3 runs 16 residues. Trimming took 4 bases from V and 3 from J, leaving 16 bases between them. Per the germline V gene, CDR1 is MNHEY and CDR2 is SVGAGI. The receptor's source is a woman older than 75 with COVID-19, enrolled during active disease. The sample comprised peripheral blood. This chain links TRBV6-5 with TRBJ2-1; TRBD2 might be the D (5 bases). CDR3 in amino acids: CASSFQGLGSYNEQFF. The CDR3 DNA reads as TGTGCCAGCAGTTTCCAAGGGCTAGGGAGCTACAATGAGCAGTTCTTC.